This is a list of T cell receptor beta chains from one sample in a study of pediatric ulcerative colitis. Profiled with immunoSEQ multiplex PCR; TCRdb holds only in-frame clones, not every one. The sample has about 22,000 clones, about 65% seen once. The sequenced sample consisted of gut tissue. These receptors were collected from a boy aged 5-17 years with severe ulcerative colitis. CDR3s include the opening cysteine and the closing phenylalanine or tryptophan. Fields, in order: D gene, V gene, J gene, clone size, CDR3 DNA, CDR3 protein. The D gene is left open where the match is weak. The size of a clone is reported for some rows only, either as once, few or many, or as a class for expanded clones.

>.|TRBV5-1|TRBJ2-5|few
TGCGCCAGCAGCGTGACGCAGGGGCCCGAGACCCAGTACTTC
CASSVTQGPETQYF
>.|TRBV28|TRBJ1-5|few
TGTGCCAGCAGTCGGGGTTGGTTGGCCCAGCATTTT
CASSRGWLAQHF
>.|TRBV27|TRBJ2-1|.
TGTGCCAGCAGCCCCTCTACCGGCTCCTACAATGAGCAGTTCTTC
CASSPSTGSYNEQFF
>.|TRBV6-5|TRBJ2-2|.
TGTGCCAGCAGGTGGGGGGCCGGCACCGGGGAGCTGTTTTTT
CASRWGAGTGELFF
>.|TRBV6-5|TRBJ1-4|.
TGTGCCAGCAGTTACCTTAGTGCAGCTAATGAAAAACTGTTTTTT
CASSYLSAANEKLFF
>.|TRBV7-3|TRBJ2-1|.
TGTGCCAGCAGCTTAACAGGGGGAACCTACAATGAGCAGTTCTTC
CASSLTGGTYNEQFF
>.|TRBV10-2|TRBJ1-1|few
TGCGCCAGCACAGACAGTACCATGAACACTGAAGCTTTCTTT
CASTDSTMNTEAFF
>TRBD1|TRBV30|TRBJ1-2|few
TGTGCCTGGAGTGTACAGCAGGGGGCCTATGGCTACACCTTC
CAWSVQQGAYGYTF
>.|TRBV6-6|TRBJ2-7|.
TGTGCCAGCAGTTACTCGGGCGGGAAATCCTACGAGCAGTACTTC
CASSYSGGKSYEQYF
>.|TRBV10-2|TRBJ2-7|.
TGCGCCAGCAGTGAGGGTGGGGCGGGTTACGAGCAGTACTTC
CASSEGGAGYEQYF
>.|TRBV7-2|TRBJ2-1|.
TGTGCCAGCAGCTTAGCTTTGACAGGTAACAATGAGCAGTTCTTC
CASSLALTGNNEQFF
>.|TRBV18|TRBJ1-4|.
TGTGCCAGCTCACTAGGAGCTGGAGACTACAATGAAAAACTGTTTTTT
CASSLGAGDYNEKLFF
>TRBD2|TRBV2|TRBJ2-3|few
TGTGCCAGCAGTCTAGGTGCGGGGGTTACAGATACGCAGTATTTT
CASSLGAGVTDTQYF
>TRBD1|TRBV11-2|TRBJ1-2|.
TGTGCCAGCAGCTTAAGAGGGGTGGACAGGGACTATGGCTACACCTTC
CASSLRGVDRDYGYTF
>.|TRBV9|TRBJ2-7|once
TGTGCCAGCAGCGTTTCAGGGGGGCCCTACGAGCAGTACTTC
CASSVSGGPYEQYF
>.|TRBV6-5|TRBJ2-1|.
TGTGCCAGCAGCTCCACAACCGCCTCGGAGTTCTTC
CASSSTTASEFF
>.|TRBV10-3|TRBJ1-1|.
TGTGCCATCACACAAGGGAGATGGGGGTCTGGCACTGAAGCTTTCTTT
CAITQGRWGSGTEAFF